A single T cell receptor (beta chain) is shown here with its context. The target antigen is unknown. In the same sample, other DNA sequences code for this CDR3. The data stem from a study of graft-versus-host responses after intestinal transplantation. Turning to the study itself: Recipients received multivisceral, liver-intestinal, or isolated intestinal transplants. After anti-thymocyte globulin induction, recipients took tacrolimus and steroids for three to four years. Study-wide results and limits: GvH clones were found in recipient marrow; some appeared first in ileum or blood. Where graft-donor T cell macrochimerism was present, patients had high graft-versus-host to host-versus-graft clonal ratios in allografts.

The CDR3 extends over 10 amino acids. V was clipped by 6 bases and J by 4 bases, with 6 bases between them. In germline, CDR1 is DFQATT, CDR2 SNEGSKA (reference sequence). Data came from immunoSEQ multiplex PCR; TCRdb stores just in-frame clones and leaves some out. This table has more than 95,000 clones, about nine tenths appearing once. Sequences were derived from unstimulated CD4+ T cells sorted from spleen or lymph node cells, sampled before intestinal transplant. The sequence was obtained from a human donor who received an intestinal transplant. V usage is TRBV20-1 and J usage is TRBJ2-5; D unresolved. The CDR3 is CSASLETQYF. CDR3 in DNA: TGCAGTGCGTCTCTAGAGACCCAGTACTTC.